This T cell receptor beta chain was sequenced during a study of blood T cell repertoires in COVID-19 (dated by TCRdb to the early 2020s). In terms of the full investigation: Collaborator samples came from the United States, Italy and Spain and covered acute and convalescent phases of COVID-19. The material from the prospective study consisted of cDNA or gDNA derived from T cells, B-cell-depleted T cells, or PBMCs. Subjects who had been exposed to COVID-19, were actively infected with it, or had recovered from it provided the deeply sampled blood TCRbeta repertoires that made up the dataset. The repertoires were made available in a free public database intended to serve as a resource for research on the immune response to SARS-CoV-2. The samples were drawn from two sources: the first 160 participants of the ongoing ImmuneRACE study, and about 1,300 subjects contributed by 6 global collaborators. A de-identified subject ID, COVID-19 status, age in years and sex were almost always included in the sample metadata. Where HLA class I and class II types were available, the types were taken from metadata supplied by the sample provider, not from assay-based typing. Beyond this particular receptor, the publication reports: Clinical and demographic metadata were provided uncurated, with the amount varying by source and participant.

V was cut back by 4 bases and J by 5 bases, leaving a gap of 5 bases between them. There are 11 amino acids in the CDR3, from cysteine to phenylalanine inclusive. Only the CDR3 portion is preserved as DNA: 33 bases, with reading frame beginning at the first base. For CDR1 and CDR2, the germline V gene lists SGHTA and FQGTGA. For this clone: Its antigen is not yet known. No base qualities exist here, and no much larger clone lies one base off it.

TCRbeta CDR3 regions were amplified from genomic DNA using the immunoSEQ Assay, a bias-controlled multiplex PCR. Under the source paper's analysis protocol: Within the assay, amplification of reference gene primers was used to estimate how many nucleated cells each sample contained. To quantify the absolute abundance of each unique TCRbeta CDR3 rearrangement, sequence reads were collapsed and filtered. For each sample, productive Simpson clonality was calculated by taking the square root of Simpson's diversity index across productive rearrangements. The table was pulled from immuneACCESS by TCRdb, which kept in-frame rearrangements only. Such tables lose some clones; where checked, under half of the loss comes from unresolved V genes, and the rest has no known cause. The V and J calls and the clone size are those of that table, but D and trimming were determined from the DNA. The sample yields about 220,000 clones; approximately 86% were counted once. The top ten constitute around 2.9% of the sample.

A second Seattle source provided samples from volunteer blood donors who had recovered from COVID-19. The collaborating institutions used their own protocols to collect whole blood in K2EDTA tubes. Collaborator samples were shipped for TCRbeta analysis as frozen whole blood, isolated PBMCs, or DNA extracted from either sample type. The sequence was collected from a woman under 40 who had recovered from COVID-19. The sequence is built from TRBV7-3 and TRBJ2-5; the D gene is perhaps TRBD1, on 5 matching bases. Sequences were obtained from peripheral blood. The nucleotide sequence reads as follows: TGTGCCAGCAGCTCAGGGGAGACCCAGTACTTC. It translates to CASSSGETQYF.